What follows are 14 T cell receptor beta chains derived from one specimen sequenced in a study of blood T cell repertoires in COVID-19 (dated by TCRdb to 2020 to 2021). Receptors were amplified or captured by the immunoSEQ multiplex PCR assay. The immuneACCESS repertoire file appears here via TCRdb, limited to in-frame rearrangements. These files lack a portion of the clones; in checked studies, under half of the deficit traces to unresolved V genes, and the cause of the others is not known. For this sample the table gives roughly 130,000 clones, of which over 60% were detected only once. The ten most abundant clones make up around 13% of the sample. Sequenced: peripheral blood. The receptors were gathered from a man older than 75 with acute or convalescent COVID-19.

The gene calls are TRBV27 and TRBJ1-1, with a weak D call TRBD1 (6 bases). The CDR3 has 13 residues. Germline lookup yields CDR1 MNHEY and CDR2 SMNVEV (reference sequence). The V gene lost 5 bases and the J gene lost 7 bases, with 14 bases spanning the gap. DNA for the CDR3: TGTGCCAGCAGTGCGAACAGGGCTAGTGAAGCTTTCTTT. As protein: CASSANRASEAFF.

The chain combines TRBV27 with TRBJ2-1; D perhaps matches TRBD2 (5 bases). Trimming removed 8 bases from V and 6 bases from J, with 11 bases in between. This CDR3 is built from 12 residues. Looked up from germline, CDR1 is MNHEY and CDR2 is SMNVEV (reference sequence). In DNA, the CDR3 is TGTGCCAGCGGTCACCGGGGCAATGAGCAGTTCTTC. Translated, it gives CASGHRGNEQFF.

The chain has TRBV28 and TRBJ1-1, with 7 bases aligning to TRBD1. CDR1 and CDR2 (germline): MDHEN, SYDVKM. The CDR3 totals 15 residues. Trimming at V came to 7 bases and at J to 5 bases, leaving 13 bases not matched to a gene. The DNA for the CDR3 is TGTGCCAGCACCATCACGGGGCAGGGGGAGACTGAAGCTTTCTTT. Translating gives CASTITGQGETEAFF. Full variable domain (rest looked up from reference TRBV28 and TRBJ1-1): DVKVTQSSRYLVKRTGEKVFLECVQDMDHENMFWYRQDPGLGLRLIYFSYDVKMKEKGDIPEGYSVSREKKERFSLILESASTNQTSMYLCASTITGQGETEAFFGQGTRLTVV.

A single count supports this clone. The chain carries TRBV3-1 (or the pseudogene TRBV3-2) and TRBJ2-1; D possibly corresponds to TRBD1 (6 bases). The V and J ends lost 3 bases and 5 bases respectively, with 17 bases between them. The length of the CDR3 is 16 residues. Germline CDR1 and CDR2: LGHDT and YNNKEL (reference sequence). The CDR3 DNA reads as TGTGCCAGCAGCCATATAGCGCCCAGGGGCAACAATGAGCAGTTCTTC. Its protein product is CASSHIAPRGNNEQFF.

The gene calls are TRBV15 and TRBJ2-3; possibly TRBD2 for D (5 bases). The CDR3 contains 15 residues. V lost 1 base to trimming and J lost 2 bases, with 10 bases between them. The V gene's germline CDR1 is LNHNV and CDR2 YYDKDF (reference sequence). The CDR3 reads CATSRGGGDTDTQYF. The CDR3 DNA sequence: TGTGCCACCAGCAGAGGTGGAGGAGACACAGATACGCAGTATTTT.

V and J are TRBV28 and TRBJ1-5; D is unresolved. The CDR3 has 16 amino acids. V gave up 3 bases and J gave up 5 bases, with 17 bases separating them. Germline loops: CDR1 MDHEN, CDR2 SYDVKM. Here the CDR3 DNA reads TGTGCCAGCAGTTTTTTTAATCGAGCGGCCCATCAGCCCCAGCATTTT. Amino acids: CASSFFNRAAHQPQHF.

J is TRBJ2-5 and V is TRBV29-1; maybe TRBD2 (5 bases). The CDR3 covers 15 residues. Germline V gives CDR1 SQVTM, CDR2 ANQGSEA. Between the trimmed V and J ends, which lost 0 bases and 1 base, there was a span of 12 bases. Written as DNA, the CDR3 is TGCAGCGTTGAAGATCCGCGGCTAGCCCAAGAGACCCAGTACTTC. This encodes CSVEDPRLAQETQYF.

The chain recombines TRBV7-2 with TRBJ1-5, with D unclear. The CDR3 spans 14 residues. Germline V lookup: CDR1 SGHTA, CDR2 FQGNSA. Trimming took off 1 base at V and 7 bases at J, with 11 bases between the two ends. The CDR3 DNA sequence: TGTGCCAGCAGCTTAGTCGGGGTAGGACAGCCCCAGCATTTT. Amino acids: CASSLVGVGQPQHF.

This chain joins TRBV5-1 and TRBJ1-2; TRBD1 agrees at 9 bases. The CDR3 is 15 residues long. V dropped 3 bases and J dropped 6; count of bases not matched to a gene: 9. The germline V gene has CDR1 SGHRS and CDR2 YFSETQ. The CDR3 reads CASSSGTGRDHGYTF. The CDR3 nucleotides are TGCGCCAGCAGCTCCGGGACAGGGAGGGATCATGGCTACACCTTC.

The chain recombines TRBV5-6 with TRBJ2-5, with TRBD2 matching 11 bases. The V gene end was trimmed by 4 bases and the J gene end by 1 base; junction bases not matched to a gene: 6. Germline-derived CDR1 and CDR2 are SGHDT and YYEEEE. The CDR3 covers 16 residues. CDR3 residues: CASSPRLAGGQETQYF. In nucleotides, the CDR3 is TGTGCCAGCAGCCCCCGGCTAGCGGGGGGCCAAGAGACCCAGTACTTC.

CDR3 protein: CASSREPENTEAFF. For the CDR3, the DNA is TGTGCCAGCAGCCGAGAACCTGAGAACACTGAAGCTTTCTTT. The V call is TRBV7-9, the J call TRBJ1-1; D gene ambiguous. Germline CDR1 is SEHNR and CDR2 is FQNEAQ (reference sequence). This CDR3 has 14 amino acids. Trimming removed 5 bases from V and 1 base from J, with 11 bases in between.

J is TRBJ2-4 and V is TRBV4-1, with 11 positions matching TRBD1. CDR3 length equals 15 residues. With 0 bases clipped from V and 9 bases from J, the junction kept 4 bases outside the gene matches. Germline V CDR1 and CDR2: MGHRA, YSYEKL. The CDR3 here is CASSQDGGTGGIQYF. CDR3 bases: TGCGCCAGCAGCCAAGACGGTGGGACAGGGGGCATTCAGTACTTC.

The chain carries TRBV11-3 and TRBJ2-3, with 9 bases fitting TRBD2. Looked up from germline, CDR1 is SGHNT and CDR2 is YENEEA. The CDR3 covers 14 residues. The J segment lost 1 base and the V segment lost 8 bases, leaving 4 bases of the junction unmatched. The CDR3 nucleotides read TGTGCCAGCTCCAGCGGGGGGCGCACAGATACGCAGTATTTT. The encoded protein is CASSSGGRTDTQYF.

The chain has TRBV6-5 and TRBJ1-2, with a possible D match to TRBD1 (6 bases). CDR1 and CDR2 from the germline V gene are MNHEY and SVGAGI. The length of the CDR3 is 15 residues. Trimming shortened V by 8 bases and J by 4 bases, and 20 bases separated the two germline ends. The CDR3 coding sequence is TGTGCCAGCCGCCCCCCAGGGGCTTTAGGCTATGGCTACACCTTC. Protein product: CASRPPGALGYGYTF.